The TCR beta chain under discussion was sequenced for a study of T cell changes during pregnancy in multiple sclerosis. The length of the CDR3 is 13 residues. The V end lost 5 bases, the J end lost 5 bases, and 10 bases lay between the germline ends. CDR1 and CDR2 from the germline V gene are KGHSH and LQKENI. Data came from immunoSEQ multiplex PCR; TCRdb stores just in-frame clones and leaves some out. The sample shows roughly 48,000 clones, 88% of them seen only once. The receptor was isolated from a female donor with multiple sclerosis, enrolled in a pregnancy study. V and J are TRBV18 and TRBJ1-5; D remains ambiguous. The source was CD4+ T cells from peripheral blood mononuclear cells, collected in the second trimester of pregnancy. The CDR3, as DNA: TGTGCCAGCTCAGAAACAACCGATCAGCCCCAGCATTTT. This encodes CASSETTDQPQHF.